A selection of T cell receptor beta chains follows, all from one sample in a study of spatial heterogeneity in lung cancer. From the 5' RACE reads, TCRdb called clonotypes with MiXCR, one entry per CDR3 protein. The table shows approximately 25,000 distinct CDR3 sequences, with 8.8% occurring only once. The sample was lung tumor tissue, taken at surgery. The receptors shown here come from a male donor with early-stage non-small cell lung cancer. Both conserved end residues are part of each CDR3. D genes are given only for firm matches. Not every row has a clone size; where given, it reads once, few, many or a size class.

clone size	D gene	V gene	J gene	CDR3 protein	CDR3 DNA
few	TRBD1	TRBV12-3/TRBV12-4	TRBJ1-1	CASSPRSRGQIEAFF	TGTGCCAGCAGTCCTCGTAGTAGGGGACAGATCGAAGCTTTCTTT
.	.	TRBV7-9	TRBJ2-6	CASSPGRGGANVLTF	TGTGCCAGCAGCCCGGGGCGAGGTGGGGCCAACGTCCTGACTTTC
many	TRBD1	TRBV19	TRBJ2-1	CASRSGGQGRHNEQFF	TGTGCCAGTAGATCTGGGGGACAGGGTCGGCACAATGAGCAGTTCTTC
medium-sized	.	TRBV6-2/TRBV6-3	TRBJ2-7	CASPRSLIYEQYF	TGTGCCAGCCCCCGATCACTAATCTACGAGCAGTACTTC
.	.	TRBV20-1	TRBJ2-7	CSARKRAYEQYF	TGCAGTGCTAGGAAACGGGCCTACGAGCAGTACTTC
many	.	TRBV6-2/TRBV6-3	TRBJ2-2	CASSYGFTGELFF	TGTGCCAGCAGTTACGGGTTCACCGGGGAGCTGTTTTTT
many	TRBD2	TRBV20-1	TRBJ2-3	CSARGGSATQYF	TGCAGTGCTAGGGGGGGGTCCGCTACGCAGTATTTT
.	.	TRBV20-1	TRBJ2-7	CSASASIALDYEQYF	TGCAGTGCTAGCGCGTCCATAGCGTTAGACTACGAGCAGTACTTC
many	TRBD1	TRBV5-1	TRBJ1-3	CASSLDWASDRAGNTIYF	TGCGCCAGCAGCTTGGATTGGGCTTCGGACAGGGCTGGAAACACCATATATTTT
.	.	TRBV30	TRBJ2-6	CAWSGSGEFSGANVLTF	TGTGCCTGGAGTGGTAGTGGGGAATTCTCTGGGGCCAACGTCCTGACTTTC
many	.	TRBV28	TRBJ2-5	CASSLGTFDQYF	TGTGCCAGCAGTCTCGGGACATTCGACCAGTACTTC
medium-sized	.	TRBV6-1	TRBJ1-1	CASSVQGPWGAFF	TGTGCCAGCAGTGTACAGGGCCCCTGGGGCGCTTTCTTT
.	.	TRBV5-1	TRBJ2-7	CASSPKEAGGAYEQYF	TGCGCCAGCAGCCCCAAGGAGGCAGGGGGGGCCTACGAGCAGTACTTC
.	.	TRBV7-2	TRBJ2-5	CASSFYYQETQYF	TGTGCCAGCAGCTTCTACTACCAAGAGACCCAGTACTTC
many	.	TRBV7-9	TRBJ1-5	CASSLRDHNQPQHF	TGTGCCAGCAGCTTACGGGACCACAATCAGCCCCAGCATTTT
.	TRBD2	TRBV27	TRBJ2-1	CASSPIGTSGTVYNEQFF	TGTGCCAGCAGCCCTATTGGGACTAGCGGGACCGTTTACAATGAGCAGTTCTTC
.	.	TRBV7-8	TRBJ2-2	CASSLAYDGELFF	TGTGCCAGCAGCTTAGCCTACGACGGGGAGCTGTTTTTT
few	.	TRBV29-1	TRBJ2-1	CSVPADRSSYNEQFF	TGCAGCGTCCCGGCGGACCGAAGCTCCTACAATGAGCAGTTCTTC
many	.	TRBV2	TRBJ2-1	CASSQGSYNEQFF	TGTGCCAGCAGTCAAGGGTCCTACAATGAGCAGTTCTTC
.	.	TRBV24-1	TRBJ2-2	CATSDRAGRYTGELFF	TGTGCCACCAGTGATCGCGCGGGGAGGTACACCGGGGAGCTGTTTTTT
many	TRBD2	TRBV10-3	TRBJ2-5	CAISLLAGEETQYF	TGTGCCATCAGCCTACTAGCGGGGGAAGAGACCCAGTACTTC
many	.	TRBV28	TRBJ1-5	CASSPRTANQPQHF	TGTGCCAGCAGTCCTAGGACAGCTAATCAGCCCCAGCATTTT
many	.	TRBV7-8	TRBJ2-2	CASSLGRSKTGELFF	TGTGCCAGCAGCTTAGGCAGGTCAAAGACCGGGGAGCTGTTTTTT
few	TRBD2	TRBV6-5	TRBJ2-5	CASRSTSGGQETQYF	TGTGCCAGCAGATCGACTAGCGGGGGACAAGAGACCCAGTACTTC
few	.	TRBV11-3	TRBJ1-1	CASSGRNTEAFF	TGTGCCAGCAGCGGTCGGAACACTGAAGCTTTCTTT
.	.	TRBV11-3	TRBJ2-5	CASSLDGIGTQYF	TGTGCCAGCAGCTTAGATGGGATTGGGACCCAGTACTTC
many	TRBD2	TRBV5-1	TRBJ2-1	CASSLGWLGRPPYNEQFF	TGCGCCAGCAGCTTGGGGTGGCTCGGGAGGCCCCCCTACAATGAGCAGTTCTTC
many	TRBD2	TRBV7-9	TRBJ2-5	CASSSGLAGGNDF	TGTGCCAGCAGCTCCGGACTAGCGGGGGGTAATGACTTC
many	.	TRBV11-2	TRBJ2-3	CASSSRFSADTQYF	TGTGCCAGCAGTTCCAGGTTTAGCGCAGATACGCAGTATTTT
few	.	TRBV18	TRBJ1-5	CASSPGTVINQPQHF	TGTGCCAGCTCACCAGGCACAGTAATTAATCAGCCCCAGCATTTT
many	TRBD1	TRBV4-2	TRBJ1-1	CASTRDRGPPMNTEAFF	TGTGCCAGCACCCGAGACAGGGGGCCCCCAATGAACACTGAAGCTTTCTTT
many	TRBD2	TRBV6-2/TRBV6-3	TRBJ2-1	CASSYYAGGNNEQFF	TGTGCCAGCAGTTACTATGCGGGGGGGAACAATGAGCAGTTCTTC
few	.	TRBV6-5	TRBJ2-2	CASRSMTDPFVGELFF	TGTGCCAGCAGATCCATGACAGATCCCTTCGTCGGGGAGCTGTTTTTT
medium-sized	TRBD2	TRBV11-2	TRBJ2-7	CASSFSGNSYEQYF	TGTGCCAGCAGCTTTAGCGGGAACTCTTACGAGCAGTACTTC
many	.	TRBV5-1	TRBJ2-3	CASSLEAWADTQYF	TGCGCCAGCAGCTTGGAAGCGTGGGCAGATACGCAGTATTTT
many	.	TRBV7-2	TRBJ2-1	CASSLWLGNEQFF	TGTGCCAGCAGCTTATGGTTGGGGAATGAGCAGTTCTTC
once	.	TRBV10-3	TRBJ1-6	CAIGGVGYNSPLHF	TGTGCCATTGGGGGAGTAGGGTATAATTCACCCCTCCACTTT
many	TRBD1	TRBV28	TRBJ2-1	CASGQAPPSGQFF	TGTGCCAGCGGACAGGCCCCCCCCTCCGGGCAGTTCTTC
many	TRBD1	TRBV6-1	TRBJ2-5	CASSEVGGWETQYF	TGTGCCAGCAGTGAAGTAGGGGGCTGGGAGACCCAGTACTTC
many	TRBD1	TRBV14	TRBJ2-7	CASSPGQGDEQYF	TGTGCCAGCAGCCCGGGACAGGGGGACGAGCAGTACTTC
.	.	TRBV7-8	TRBJ2-1	CASSFPPRGRSYNEQFF	TGTGCCAGCAGCTTCCCACCCCGGGGTCGCTCCTACAATGAGCAGTTCTTC
many	.	TRBV5-1	TRBJ2-5	CASSLEARSETQYF	TGCGCCAGCAGCTTGGAGGCCCGCTCAGAGACCCAGTACTTC
few	TRBD1	TRBV6-5	TRBJ2-7	CASSHRGQVGSAEQYF	TGTGCCAGCAGTCACAGAGGACAGGTTGGGTCCGCCGAGCAGTACTTC
many	TRBD2	TRBV3-1	TRBJ2-2	CASSQRQGGDYLTGELFF	TGTGCCAGCAGCCAAAGACAAGGAGGGGACTACCTCACCGGGGAGCTGTTTTTT
medium-sized	.	TRBV12-3/TRBV12-4	TRBJ1-5	CASKRDSTGNQPQHF	TGTGCCAGCAAAAGGGATTCAACCGGGAATCAGCCCCAGCATTTT
many	TRBD1	TRBV5-1	TRBJ2-5	CASSPFAGQGAVWETQYF	TGCGCCAGCAGCCCCTTCGCGGGACAGGGGGCGGTTTGGGAGACCCAGTACTTC
.	.	TRBV7-8	TRBJ1-1	CASSLAGRANTEAFF	TGTGCCAGCAGCTTAGCGGGCAGGGCGAACACTGAAGCTTTCTTT
.	.	TRBV11-2	TRBJ2-4	CASSSIQGRKNIQYF	TGTGCCAGCAGCTCTATCCAGGGAAGAAAAAACATTCAGTACTTC